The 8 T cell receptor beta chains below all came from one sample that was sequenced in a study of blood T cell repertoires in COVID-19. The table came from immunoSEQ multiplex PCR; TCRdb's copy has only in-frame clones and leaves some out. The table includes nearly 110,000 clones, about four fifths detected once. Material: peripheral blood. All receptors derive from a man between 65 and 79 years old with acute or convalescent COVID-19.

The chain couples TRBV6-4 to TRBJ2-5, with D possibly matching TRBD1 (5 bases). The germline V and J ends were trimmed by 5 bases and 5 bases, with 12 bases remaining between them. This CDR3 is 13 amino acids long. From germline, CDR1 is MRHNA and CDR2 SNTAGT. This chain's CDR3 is CASSRQPRETQYF. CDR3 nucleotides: TGTGCCAGCAGTCGACAGCCCCGGGAGACCCAGTACTTC.

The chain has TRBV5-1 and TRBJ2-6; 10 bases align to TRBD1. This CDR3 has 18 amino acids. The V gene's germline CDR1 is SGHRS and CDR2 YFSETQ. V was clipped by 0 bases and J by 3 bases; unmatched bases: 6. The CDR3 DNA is TGCGCCAGCAGCTTGGAGGGACAGGGGCTGCGTGGGGCCAACGTCCTGACTTTC. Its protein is CASSLEGQGLRGANVLTF.

In DNA form, the CDR3 reads TGTGCCAGCAGCCAAGACCGGGTCACCATATATTTT. Translated: CASSQDRVTIYF. The chain has TRBV14 and TRBJ1-3; no clear D gene. There are 12 residues in the CDR3. Trimming stripped 0 bases from V and 9 bases from J, with 6 bases between. Germline V gene sequence: CDR1 SGHDN, CDR2 FVKESK.

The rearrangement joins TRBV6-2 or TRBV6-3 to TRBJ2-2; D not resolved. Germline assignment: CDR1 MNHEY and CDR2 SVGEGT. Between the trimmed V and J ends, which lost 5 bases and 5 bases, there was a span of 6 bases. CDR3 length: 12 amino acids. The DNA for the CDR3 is TGTGCCAGCAGTCTCCTGACCGGGGAGCTGTTTTTT. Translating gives CASSLLTGELFF.

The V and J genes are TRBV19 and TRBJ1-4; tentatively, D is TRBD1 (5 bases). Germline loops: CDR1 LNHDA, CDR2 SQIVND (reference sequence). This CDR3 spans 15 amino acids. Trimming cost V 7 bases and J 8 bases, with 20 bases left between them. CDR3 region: CASILTAGGTEKLFF. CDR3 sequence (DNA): TGTGCCAGTATCCTAACGGCCGGGGGAACAGAAAAACTGTTTTTT. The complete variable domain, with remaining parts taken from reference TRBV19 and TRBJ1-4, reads DGGITQSPKYLFRKEGQNVTLSCEQNLNHDAMYWYRQDPGQGLRLIYYSQIVNDFQKGDIAEGYSVSREKKESFPLTVTSAQKNPTAFYLCASILTAGGTEKLFFGSGTQLSVL.

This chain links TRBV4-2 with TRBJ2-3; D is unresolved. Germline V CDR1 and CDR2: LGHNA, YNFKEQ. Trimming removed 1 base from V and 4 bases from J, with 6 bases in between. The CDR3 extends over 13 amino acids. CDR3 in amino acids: CASSQGEADTQYF. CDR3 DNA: TGTGCCAGCAGCCAAGGTGAGGCAGATACGCAGTATTTT.

The CDR3 reads CASSSGLAGGTHEQYF. The DNA for the CDR3 is TGCGCCAGCAGCTCGGGACTAGCGGGTGGAACTCACGAGCAGTACTTC. The chain combines TRBV5-1 with TRBJ2-7; 12 bases are shared with TRBD2. The CDR3 runs 16 residues. The germline gives CDR1 SGHRS, CDR2 YFSETQ. After removal of 3 bases from V and 5 bases from J, the junction contained 9 bases not matched to a gene.

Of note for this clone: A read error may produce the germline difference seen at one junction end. The CDR3 region has the DNA TGTGCCAGCAGCCAAGGAGGGGGTTTCGATTTT. This codes for CASSQGGGFDF. The rearrangement links TRBV3-1 (or the pseudogene TRBV3-2) to TRBJ1-1; tentative D call: TRBD1 (6 bases). The CDR3 has 11 residues. Germline values: CDR1 LGHDT, CDR2 YNNKEL (reference sequence).